These 30 T cell receptor beta chains came from one sample sequenced in a study of tumor-infiltrating lymphocytes in primary liver carcinoma. Unsorted bulk tissue of roughly 18-31 mg yielded co-extracted RNA and DNA. TCR beta cDNA was prepared out of around 460 ng total RNA by means of a constant-region primer. Three rounds of nested multiplex PCR with slightly modified ARM-PCR produced TCR beta libraries. TRBV1-TRBV30 forward primers paired with a C-beta reverse primer were used in the first two PCR rounds, which ran roughly 9 cycles each. Via MiXCR, TCRdb re-called the multiplex PCR reads, giving one row per CDR3 protein. The sample consists of under 45,000 distinct CDR3 sequences, roughly four fifths of them appearing once. Sequencing was done on a sample of liver tumor tissue from sampling region 4. The subset is: tumor region T4, right-lateral pole. These TCRs come from a man aged 35-49 years with primary liver carcinoma and hepatitis B virus infection.

To note about this clonotype: One junction end does not reproduce the germline sequence, and a read error may be involved. The chain is built from TRBV11-2 and TRBJ2-3; no firm D call. Germline V CDR1 and CDR2: SGHAT, FQNNGV. CDR3 length equals 16 residues. The CDR3: CANSRRSIGITDTQYF. The CDR3 DNA sequence: TGTGCCAACAGCAGAAGAAGTATAGGGATCACAGATACGCAGTATTTT.

A word on this clonotype: The junction departs from germline at one end; a sequencing error may be responsible. The CDR3 coding sequence is TGTGCCAGCTGCCAAGGCCCAGGAGGCTTGGAGACCCAGTACTTC. It yields the protein CASCQGPGGLETQYF. The chain couples TRBV4-3 to TRBJ2-5; possibly TRBD2 for D (5 bases). Germline CDR1 reads LGHNA; CDR2 reads YSLEER. This CDR3 comprises 15 residues.

Remarks on this clonotype: A much larger clone differs from this one at a single base, so this may be a read error. The V call is TRBV11-2, the J call TRBJ2-4; D may be TRBD1 or TRBD2 (5 bases each). Germline CDR1 reads SGHAT; CDR2 reads FQNNGV. The CDR3 has 14 residues. CDR3 sequence (DNA): TGTACCAGCAGCTCCGGGACGGAGGATAACATTCAGTACTTC. Translated: CTSSSGTEDNIQYF. Full variable domain (missing parts from reference TRBV11-2 and TRBJ2-4): EAGVAQSPRYKIIEKRQSVAFWCNPISGHATLYWYQQILGQGPKLLIQFQNNGVVDDSQLPKDRFSAERLKGVDSTLKIQPAKLEDSAVYLCTSSSGTEDNIQYFGAGTRLSVL.

This clonotype occurred once. This chain connects TRBV29-1 to TRBJ2-2, with a weak D call TRBD1 (5 bases). The CDR3 has 14 residues. In germline, CDR1 is SQVTM, CDR2 ANQGSEA. The CDR3 loop is CIVAQDMGTGELFF. DNA of the CDR3: TGCATTGTTGCCCAGGACATGGGGACCGGGGAGCTGTTTTTT.

As concerns this clonotype: A junction end diverges from the germline sequence, so it may reflect a read error. The CDR3 nucleotides are TGTGCCAGCATGTGGGGAGGTCCTTATAATGAGCAGTCCTTC. It encodes CASMWGGPYNEQSF. The rearrangement uses TRBV28 and TRBJ2-1; tentatively, D is TRBD2 (6 bases). The germline gives CDR1 MDHEN, CDR2 SYDVKM. The CDR3 is 14 residues long.

A single count supports this clonotype. As the CDR3 is not closed by the conserved phenylalanine or tryptophan, this likely results from a read error. It is unclear where the CDR3 begins or ends on the DNA, so no DNA is shown, and the CDR3 is as TCRdb lists it. The chain recombines TRBV5-1 with TRBJ2-3; the table's D call TRBD1 went unverified against the DNA. CDR1 and CDR2 from the germline V gene are SGHRS and YFSETQ. The CDR3 length equals 16 residues, ends included. CDR3: CASSLNGRGTTDTRYL.

On this clonotype: This is likely a read error, given that the CDR3 carries no conserved phenylalanine or tryptophan at its end. The V gene is TRBV11-2, the J gene TRBJ2-1, with D unclear. V lost 5 bases to trimming and J lost 12 bases, with 17 bases between them. Per the germline V gene, CDR1 is SGHAT and CDR2 is FQNNGV. This CDR3 is built from 13 residues. The CDR3 nucleotides read TGTGCCAGCAGCCAGATGATTAAGGCCTCGCAGTTCTTA. It yields the protein CASSQMIKASQFL.

Notes on this clonotype: A much larger clone sits a single nucleotide away, making a read error possible. V usage is TRBV18 and J usage is TRBJ2-2; perhaps TRBD1 as D (6 bases). Trimming cost V 5 bases and J 6 bases, with 16 bases left between them. Germline V gives CDR1 KGHSH, CDR2 LQKENI. The length of the CDR3 is 15 residues. CDR3 region: CASSAYKQGPGELFF. In DNA, the CDR3 is TGTGCCAGCTCAGCCTACAAACAGGGACCCGGGGAGCTGTTTTTT.

Details on this clonotype: The junction shows a germline mismatch at one end, possibly a read error. This chain links TRBV4-1 with TRBJ2-6; tentative D call: TRBD2 (6 bases). CDR1 MGHRA and CDR2 YSYEKL come from the germline V gene. This CDR3 spans 13 amino acids. CDR3 in DNA: TGCGCCAGCAGCCAAGTTGGGGCTAGCGTCCCGACTTTC. Encoded protein: CASSQVGASVPTF.

Only one count was recorded for this clonotype. The CDR3 nucleotides are TGTGCCAGCAGTACACCCCGGAGACAGGGGGGAAGGACGCAGTATTTT. The encoded protein is CASSTPRRQGGRTQYF. The chain has TRBV28 and TRBJ2-3, with TRBD1 matching over 9 bases. Trimming cost V 5 bases and J 9 bases; bases outside gene matches: 15. The length of the CDR3 is 16 residues. Germline V CDR1 and CDR2: MDHEN, SYDVKM.

A remark on this clonotype: Relative to the germline gene, one junction end is altered; a read error may explain this. The chain uses TRBV10-2 and TRBJ2-3; 8 bases match TRBD2. The CDR3 extends over 15 amino acids. Germline V lookup: CDR1 WSHSY, CDR2 SAAADI. The CDR3 protein is CASSESRAGVDMQYF. CDR3 nucleotide sequence: TGCGCCAGCAGTGAGTCAAGAGCGGGAGTGGATATGCAGTATTTT.

There are a few counts of this clonotype. The genes are TRBV5-5 and TRBJ2-5; no clear D gene. Germline-derived CDR1 and CDR2 are SGHKS and YYEKEE (reference sequence). This CDR3 contains 15 residues. In DNA, the CDR3 is TGTATCAGCAGCTTGGAATCAGGCCCTAGGGAGACCCAGTACTTC. Translation gives CISSLESGPRETQYF.

This clonotype occurred many times. This chain links TRBV5-1 with TRBJ2-5; unclear D gene. The V end was cut by 4 bases, the J end by 0 bases, with 4 bases between. The CDR3 spans 12 residues. Per the germline V gene, CDR1 is SGHRS and CDR2 is YFSETQ. CDR3 bases: TGCGCCAGCAGCGTCCACCAAGAGACCCAGTACTTC. Protein sequence: CASSVHQETQYF.

A note on this clonotype: A much larger clone sits a single nucleotide away, making a read error possible. The V gene is TRBV20-1, the J gene TRBJ2-7, with a possible D match to TRBD2 (5 bases). Germline V lookup: CDR1 DFQATT, CDR2 SNEGSKA (reference sequence). There are 13 residues in the CDR3. The CDR3 sequence: CSTRVPSTQEQYF. DNA for the CDR3: TGCAGTACTAGAGTCCCTTCCACGCAAGAGCAGTACTTC.

A note on this clonotype: A junction boundary mismatches the germline segment, possibly from a read error. V and J are TRBV11-1 and TRBJ2-3; a weak D match, TRBD2 (5 bases). The CDR3 is made up of 15 amino acids. Germline CDR1 and CDR2: SGHAT and FQDESV (reference sequence). The CDR3 region is CPSSLPRESTDRQYF. Here the CDR3 DNA reads TGTCCCAGCAGTTTGCCGAGGGAGAGCACGGATAGGCAGTATTTT.

This chain uses TRBV29-1 with TRBJ2-3; D is perhaps TRBD2 (6 bases). V lost 4 bases, J lost 5 bases, and 16 bases lay in between. CDR1 and CDR2 from the germline V gene are SQVTM and ANQGSEA. The CDR3 covers 14 residues. The CDR3 protein is CSVGVMGAGDTQYF. CDR3 nucleotides: TGCAGCGTTGGGGTGATGGGAGCGGGAGATACGCAGTATTTT.

For this clonotype: Here the CDR3 omits its conserved ending phenylalanine or tryptophan, so a read error is the likely source. No DNA is shown, since the ends of the CDR3 on it are uncertain; the CDR3 is the one TCRdb lists. The V call is TRBV5-4, the J call TRBJ2-5; TRBD1, the table's D call, was not compared with the DNA. The germline CDR1 and CDR2 sequences are SGHNT and YYREEE (reference sequence). The CDR3 has 15 amino acids, counting both end residues. CDR3 residues: CASSLKGDGQETQYS.

Comment on this clonotype: One end of the junction does not line up with germline, which may come from a read error. The V and J genes are TRBV5-1 and TRBJ2-5; D is possibly TRBD1 or TRBD2 (6 bases each). CDR3 length: 13 residues. Germline V gene lookup returns CDR1 SGHRS and CDR2 YFSETQ. The CDR3 DNA reads as TGCCCCAGAAGGGGGGCACTCCAAGAGACCCAGTACTTC. As protein: CPRRGALQETQYF.

This chain connects TRBV6-6 to TRBJ1-1, with D maybe TRBD1 (5 bases). V lost 10 bases and J lost 6, with 18 bases in between. Germline CDR1 is MNHNY and CDR2 is SVGAGI (reference sequence). There are 13 residues in the CDR3. The CDR3 sequence: CANSTGGTAEAFF. DNA for the CDR3: TGTGCCAACAGCACAGGAGGGACTGCTGAAGCTTTCTTT.

This clonotype has just one count. Since no conserved phenylalanine or tryptophan closes the CDR3, a read error is the likely cause. The J gene is TRBJ1-5, the V gene TRBV10-2; no clear D gene. V dropped 4 bases and J dropped 7 bases, with 11 bases sitting between them. The CDR3 is 13 amino acids. Germline V gives CDR1 WSHSY, CDR2 SAAADI. The CDR3 DNA reads as TGCGCCAGCAGTGTGGGCGGAACGCAGCCCCAGCATTCT. This translates into CASSVGGTQPQHS.

Turning to this clonotype: Relative to the germline gene, one junction end is altered; a read error may explain this. The V call is TRBV6-1, the J call TRBJ1-5; D remains ambiguous. The CDR3 is 16 amino acids. Germline V gene sequence: CDR1 MNHNS, CDR2 SASEGT. CDR3 sequence reads: CASNEGGVVSNQPHHF. The CDR3 nucleotides read TGTGCCAGCAATGAAGGAGGAGTAGTTAGCAATCAGCCCCATCATTTT.

The CDR3 coding sequence is TGTGCCAGCAGTTTTGGGGACAGATTTACAGCTAATGAAAAACTGTTTTTT. This codes for CASSFGDRFTANEKLFF. This chain uses TRBV28 with TRBJ1-4; 7 nucleotides align to TRBD1. The length of the CDR3 is 17 residues. Trimming took 3 bases from V and 3 from J; bases not matched to a gene: 10. Germline CDR1 is MDHEN and CDR2 is SYDVKM.

This clonotype is labeled as medium-sized (0.01 to 0.1%). The CDR3 DNA is TGTGCCAGCAGTACTAAAGACGAGCAGTACTTC. It is translated as CASSTKDEQYF. The V and J genes are TRBV6-6 and TRBJ2-7, with no clear D. The CDR3 has 11 residues. V was cut by 5 bases and J by 5 bases, with 7 bases left in between. Looked up from germline, CDR1 is MNHNY and CDR2 is SVGAGI (reference sequence).

A word on this clonotype: One junction end does not reproduce the germline sequence, and a read error may be involved. The chain has TRBV30 and TRBJ2-7, with 7 bases that match TRBD1. Germline lookup yields CDR1 GTSNPN and CDR2 SVGIG (reference sequence). The CDR3 has 13 residues. The CDR3 DNA follows: TGTGCCTCCCCGGGACAGCCCCCCTACGATCAGTACTTC. Its translation is CASPGQPPYDQYF.

The chain has TRBV5-1 and TRBJ2-1, with 10 bases matching TRBD1. The CDR3 contains 16 residues. From germline, CDR1 is SGHRS and CDR2 YFSETQ. The ends lost 5 bases at V and 8 bases at J; junction bases unmatched: 13. The CDR3 DNA is TGCGCCAGCAGTTTAAGGCTGGGACAGGGGTACGATGAGCAGTTCTTC. Translated: CASSLRLGQGYDEQFF.

This clonotype is labeled as medium-sized (0.01 to 0.1%). J is TRBJ2-5 and V is TRBV12-3 or TRBV12-4, with TRBD1 as a possible D gene (7 bases). The CDR3 contains 16 residues. V lost 2 bases and J 4 bases, leaving 17 bases between the germline ends. CDR3 in amino acids: CASSLSSGQGGETQYF. CDR3 in DNA: TGTGCCAGCAGTTTAAGCAGCGGTCAGGGGGGAGAGACCCAGTACTTC.

Comments on this clonotype: In this CDR3 the conserved last residue, phenylalanine or tryptophan, is missing, so a read error is likely. The chain is built from TRBV29-1 and TRBJ2-3, with 7 positions matching TRBD2. CDR3 size: 15 residues. Looked up from germline, CDR1 is SQVTM and CDR2 is ANQGSEA. As DNA, the CDR3 is TGCAGCACCCGGCCGCGGGGGAGGGGCACAGGTACGCAGTATCTT. Translating gives CSTRPRGRGTGTQYL.

Concerning this clonotype: One end of the junction is discordant with germline, which a read error may explain. J is TRBJ2-3 and V is TRBV30, with a weak D call TRBD2 (5 bases). Germline V gene data show CDR1 as GTSNPN and CDR2 as SVGIG (reference sequence). CDR3 length equals 15 residues. This CDR3 is CAWSDKLASTDTQYF. CDR3 DNA: TGTGCCTGGAGTGACAAACTGGCTAGCACAGATACCCAGTATTTT.

Worth noting for this clonotype: The junction shows a germline mismatch at one end, possibly a read error. V and J are TRBV5-1 and TRBJ2-7; D might be TRBD1 (5 bases). The CDR3 contains 14 residues. Per germline, CDR1 SGHRS and CDR2 YFSETQ. CDR3 loop: CASSRQQVINEQYF. CDR3 coding DNA: TGCGCTAGCAGCCGGCAACAGGTGATCAACGAGCAGTACTTC.

The rearrangement links TRBV11-2 to TRBJ2-7; D might be TRBD2 (5 bases). The CDR3 loop spans 13 amino acids. V lost 7 bases, J lost 8 bases, and 18 bases lay in between. The V gene's germline CDR1 is SGHAT and CDR2 FQNNGV. CDR3 sequence (DNA): TGTGCCAGCAACGGAAGCGGCTGGAACAAGCAGTACTTC. It codes for CASNGSGWNKQYF.